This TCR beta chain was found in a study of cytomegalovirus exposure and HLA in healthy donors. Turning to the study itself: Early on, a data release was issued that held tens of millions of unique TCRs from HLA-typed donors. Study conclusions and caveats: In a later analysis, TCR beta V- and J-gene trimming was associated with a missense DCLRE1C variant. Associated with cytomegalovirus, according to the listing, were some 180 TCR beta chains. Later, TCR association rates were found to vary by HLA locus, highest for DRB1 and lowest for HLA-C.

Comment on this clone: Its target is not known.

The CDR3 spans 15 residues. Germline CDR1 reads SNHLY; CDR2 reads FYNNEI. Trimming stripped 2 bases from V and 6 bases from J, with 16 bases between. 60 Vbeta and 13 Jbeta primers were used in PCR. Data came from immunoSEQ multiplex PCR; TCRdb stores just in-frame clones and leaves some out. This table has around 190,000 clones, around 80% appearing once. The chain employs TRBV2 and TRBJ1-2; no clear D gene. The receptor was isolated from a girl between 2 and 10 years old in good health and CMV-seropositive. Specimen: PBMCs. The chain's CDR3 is CASSELLTFWDGYTF. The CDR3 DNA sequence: TGTGCCAGCAGTGAACTCCTGACATTCTGGGATGGCTACACCTTC.